This TCR beta chain was recovered during a study of beta chain features in type 1 diabetes. General study results and limits: People with Type 1 diabetes carried modestly yet significantly shorter TCRB CDR3s in all four CD4+ subsets.

Germline CDR1 is SGHRS and CDR2 is YFSETQ. V shed 0 bases, J shed 4 bases, and the junction held 6 bases outside the gene matches. This CDR3 region has 17 residues. The entirety of the isolated RNA underwent reverse transcription, so expressed TCRB transcripts were sequenced. Profiled with immunoSEQ multiplex PCR; TCRdb holds only in-frame clones, not every one. Found here are approximately 250,000 clones, roughly 16% of them singletons; the top ten hold about 0.085%. As for this clone: Its specificity is not known.

The J gene is TRBJ2-5, the V gene TRBV5-1; 13 nucleotides line up with TRBD2. The clonotype comes from a man aged 25 to 40 with type 1 diabetes. Specimen: naive CD4+ T cells from blood. The CDR3 sequence: CASSLALAGGLVETQYF. Here the CDR3 DNA reads TGCGCCAGCAGCTTGGCACTAGCGGGAGGGCTGGTAGAGACCCAGTACTTC.